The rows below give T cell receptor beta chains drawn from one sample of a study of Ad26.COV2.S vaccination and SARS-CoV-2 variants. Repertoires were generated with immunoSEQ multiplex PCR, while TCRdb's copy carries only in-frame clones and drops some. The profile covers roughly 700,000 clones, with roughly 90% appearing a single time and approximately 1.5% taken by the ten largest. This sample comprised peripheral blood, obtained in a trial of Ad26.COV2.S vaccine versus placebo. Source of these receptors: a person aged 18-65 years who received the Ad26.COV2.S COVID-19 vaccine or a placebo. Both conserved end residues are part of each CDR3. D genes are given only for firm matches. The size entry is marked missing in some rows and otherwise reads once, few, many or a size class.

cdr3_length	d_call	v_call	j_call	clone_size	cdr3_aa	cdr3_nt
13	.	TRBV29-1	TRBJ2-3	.	CSVGLRETDTQYF	TGCAGCGTGGGATTACGAGAGACAGATACGCAGTATTTT
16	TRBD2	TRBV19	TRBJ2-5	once	CASSLTSGSISMAQYF	TGTGCCAGTAGTCTTACTAGCGGGAGTATTTCCATGGCCCAGTACTTC
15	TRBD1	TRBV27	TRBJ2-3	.	CASTPRDRSPDTQYF	TGTGCCAGCACCCCCCGGGACAGGAGCCCAGATACGCAGTATTTT
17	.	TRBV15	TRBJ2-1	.	CATSRDRGSSSYNEQFF	TGTGCCACCAGCAGAGATCGGGGGTCCAGCTCCTACAATGAGCAGTTCTTC
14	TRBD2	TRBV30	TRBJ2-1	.	CAWRNQRGYNEQFF	TGTGCCTGGAGAAACCAGCGGGGCTACAATGAGCAGTTCTTC
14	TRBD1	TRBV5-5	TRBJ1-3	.	CASSYGTAGNTIYF	TGTGCCAGCAGCTACGGGACAGCTGGAAACACCATATATTTT
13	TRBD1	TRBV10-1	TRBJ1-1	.	CASKGASNTEAFF	TGCGCCAGCAAGGGGGCTTCGAACACTGAAGCTTTCTTT
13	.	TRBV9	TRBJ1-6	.	CASSVGGDSPLHF	TGTGCCAGCAGCGTAGGGGGGGATTCACCCCTCCACTTT
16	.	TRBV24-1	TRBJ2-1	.	CATSDSSGRFGDEQFF	TGTGCCACCAGTGATTCCTCAGGGAGATTCGGGGATGAGCAGTTCTTC
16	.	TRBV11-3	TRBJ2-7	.	CASRSRASPSSYEQYF	TGTGCCAGCCGCTCCCGGGCTAGCCCGAGCTCCTACGAGCAGTACTTC
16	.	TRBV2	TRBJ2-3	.	CASGEDRNFFYDTQYF	TGTGCCAGCGGCGAAGACAGGAACTTCTTCTACGATACGCAGTATTTT
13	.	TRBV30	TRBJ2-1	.	CAWNEGTYNEQFF	TGTGCCTGGAATGAGGGTACCTACAATGAGCAGTTCTTC
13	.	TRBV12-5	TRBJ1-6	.	CASGLGRNSPLHF	TGTGCTAGTGGTCTCGGACGGAATTCACCCCTCCACTTT
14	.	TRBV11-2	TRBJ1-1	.	CASSLATRGTEAFF	TGTGCCAGCAGCTTAGCGACCCGCGGGACTGAAGCTTTCTTT
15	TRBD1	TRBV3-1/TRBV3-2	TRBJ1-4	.	CASSQVGQGNEKLFF	TGTGCCAGCAGCCAAGTGGGACAGGGTAATGAAAAACTGTTTTTT
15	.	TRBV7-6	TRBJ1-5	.	CASSLALYDNQPQHF	TGTGCCAGCAGCTTAGCGCTCTATGACAATCAGCCCCAGCATTTT
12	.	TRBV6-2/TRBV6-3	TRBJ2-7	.	CASSRATYEQYF	TGTGCCAGCAGTAGGGCCACCTACGAGCAGTACTTC
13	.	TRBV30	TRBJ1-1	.	CAWTRGANTEAFF	TGTGCCTGGACCAGAGGGGCGAACACTGAAGCTTTCTTT
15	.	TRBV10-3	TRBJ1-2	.	CAISESTGTNYGYTF	TGTGCCATCAGTGAGTCGACGGGTACTAACTATGGCTACACCTTC
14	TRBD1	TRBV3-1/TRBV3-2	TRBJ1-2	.	CASSRQGFVYGYTF	TGTGCCAGCAGCCGACAGGGTTTTGTCTATGGCTACACCTTC
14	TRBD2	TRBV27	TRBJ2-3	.	CASSLWGGKDTQYF	TGTGCCAGCAGTTTATGGGGGGGGAAAGATACGCAGTATTTT
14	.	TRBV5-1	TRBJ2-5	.	CASRAGPVQETQYF	TGCGCCAGCAGGGCTGGACCGGTGCAAGAGACCCAGTACTTC
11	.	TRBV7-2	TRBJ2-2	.	CASVFTGELFF	TGTGCCAGCGTTTTCACCGGGGAGCTGTTTTTT
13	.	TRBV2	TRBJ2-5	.	CASSEESGETQYF	TGTGCCAGCAGTGAAGAATCTGGGGAGACCCAGTACTTC
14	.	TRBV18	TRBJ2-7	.	CASSPRQTPYEQYF	TGTGCCAGCTCACCACGACAGACACCCTACGAGCAGTACTTC
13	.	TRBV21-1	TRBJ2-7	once	CASSQNSAYEQYF	TGTGCCAGCAGCCAAAACTCGGCCTACGAGCAGTACTTC
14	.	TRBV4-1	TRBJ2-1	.	CASSQGLGNNEQFF	TGCGCCAGCAGCCAAGGGCTAGGAAACAATGAGCAGTTCTTC
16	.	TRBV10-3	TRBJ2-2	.	CAISGQLTRDTGELFF	TGTGCCATCAGCGGACAGCTTACAAGAGACACCGGGGAGCTGTTTTTT
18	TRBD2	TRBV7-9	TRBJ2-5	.	CASSSTSGGQSGQETQYF	TGTGCCAGCAGCTCGACTAGCGGGGGGCAATCGGGTCAAGAGACCCAGTACTTC
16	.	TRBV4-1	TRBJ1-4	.	CASSQDRSGTNEKLFF	TGCGCCAGCAGCCAAGACCGTTCCGGGACTAATGAAAAACTGTTTTTT
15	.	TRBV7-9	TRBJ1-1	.	CASSPDRTLNTEAFF	TGTGCCAGCAGCCCCGACAGGACCCTGAACACTGAAGCTTTCTTT
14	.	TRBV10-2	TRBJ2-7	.	CASKRIGSFVEQYF	TGCGCCAGCAAACGAATCGGGAGCTTTGTCGAGCAGTACTTC
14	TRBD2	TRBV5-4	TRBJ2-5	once	CASSLSSGQETQYF	TGTGCCAGCAGCTTGTCTAGCGGCCAAGAGACCCAGTACTTC
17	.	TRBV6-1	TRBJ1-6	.	CASSESGLGLNNSPLHF	TGTGCCAGCAGCGAAAGTGGGTTAGGGCTTAATAATTCACCCCTCCACTTT
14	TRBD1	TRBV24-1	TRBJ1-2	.	CATSDPGQGYGYTF	TGTGCCACCAGTGACCCGGGACAGGGCTATGGCTACACCTTC
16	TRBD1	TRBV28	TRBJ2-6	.	CASSETGVYGANVLTF	TGTGCCAGCAGTGAGACAGGGGTGTACGGGGCCAACGTCCTGACTTTC
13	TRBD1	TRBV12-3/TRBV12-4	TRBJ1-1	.	CASSSTGVAEAFF	TGTGCCAGCAGTTCTACAGGGGTCGCGGAAGCTTTCTTT
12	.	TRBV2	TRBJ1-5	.	CASGGRGQPQHF	TGTGCCAGCGGGGGACGAGGCCAGCCCCAGCATTTT
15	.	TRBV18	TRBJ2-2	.	CASSPQGPPPGELFF	TGTGCCAGCTCACCACAGGGGCCCCCACCCGGGGAGCTGTTTTTT
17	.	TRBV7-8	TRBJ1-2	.	CASSLAGAGHRGGGYTF	TGTGCCAGCAGCTTAGCTGGGGCAGGCCACAGAGGTGGTGGCTACACCTTC
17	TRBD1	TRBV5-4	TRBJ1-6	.	CASSSRGAGMLNSPLHF	TGTGCCAGCAGCTCCAGGGGGGCAGGGATGCTTAATTCACCCCTCCACTTT
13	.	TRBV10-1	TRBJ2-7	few	CASSDGTSYEQYF	TGCGCCAGCAGTGATGGGACTTCCTACGAGCAGTACTTC